The 20 T cell receptor beta chains presented below share a single source sample, sequenced in a study of neurological immune-mediated disorders. A single record per CDR3 protein comes from TCRdb applying MiXCR to the 5' RACE reads. Among about 40,000 distinct CDR3 sequences, 2% to 3% were seen once, and the ten largest hold 2% to 2.5%. The sample taken for sequencing was PBMCs. The source is a man between 45 and 60 years old with multiple sclerosis.

This clonotype was seen ten or more times. Relative to the germline gene, one junction end is altered; a read error may explain this. V and J are TRBV5-6 and TRBJ1-6; D ambiguous. CDR3 length: 13 residues. Germline loops: CDR1 SGHDT, CDR2 YYEEEE. CDR3 sequence reads: CASSEMEDSPLNF. CDR3 DNA sequence: TGTGCCAGCAGCGAGATGGAAGATTCACCCCTCAACTTT.

This clonotype was observed many times. The chain carries TRBV20-1 and TRBJ2-7, with 9 bases lining up with TRBD1. After removal of 3 bases from V and 3 bases from J, the junction contained 12 bases not matched to a gene. Germline CDR1 DFQATT, CDR2 SNEGSKA (reference sequence). The CDR3 totals 16 residues. The chain's CDR3 is CSARGQGGAGHYEQYF. In nucleotides, the CDR3 is TGCAGTGCTAGGGGACAGGGAGGGGCGGGCCACTACGAGCAGTACTTC.

This clonotype was observed a few times. This chain connects TRBV30 to TRBJ1-1; D gene ambiguous. The CDR3 runs to 13 residues. In germline, CDR1 is GTSNPN, CDR2 SVGIG (reference sequence). Trimming took off 1 base at V and 11 bases at J, with 17 bases between the two ends. The CDR3 DNA follows: TGTGCCTGGAGTGGATTTGTCGGGTTTTTGGCTTTCTTT. Its translation: CAWSGFVGFLAFF.

Many counts were recorded for this clonotype. The gene calls are TRBV7-2 and TRBJ1-4; D is uncertain. V lost 5 bases and J 8 bases, leaving 21 bases between the germline ends. Germline V gene lookup returns CDR1 SGHTA and CDR2 FQGNSA. The CDR3 length is 16 residues. As DNA, the CDR3 is TGTGCCAGCAGCCCGCAAAAGGCTCTGATGGGGGAAAAACTGTTTTTT. This translates into CASSPQKALMGEKLFF.

As for this clonotype: This may stem from a read error, because a much larger clone lies one nucleotide away. V usage is TRBV5-4 and J usage is TRBJ1-1; D remains unclear. The CDR3 totals 15 residues. V dropped 4 bases and J dropped 1 base, with 14 bases sitting between them. CDR1 is SGHNT, CDR2 YYREEE, per germline (reference sequence). CDR3 DNA: TGTGCCAGCAGCGTGGGTGGTAACGGGAACACTGAAGCTTTCTTT. Its translation: CASSVGGNGNTEAFF.

This clonotype was picked up many times. As DNA, the CDR3 is TGCGCCAGCAGCGGGGGGACAGGGGCCTACGAGCAGTACTTC. Its translation is CASSGGTGAYEQYF. This chain joins TRBV5-1 and TRBJ2-7; 10 nucleotides match TRBD1. The germline V gene encodes CDR1 SGHRS and CDR2 YFSETQ. Germline trimming cut 4 bases from V and 2 bases from J; bases unmatched to any gene: 3. The length of the CDR3 is 14 residues.

At least ten counts were recorded for this clonotype. One end of the junction varies from germline; a read error may be responsible. The rearrangement uses TRBV20-1 and TRBJ1-6; tentatively, D is TRBD1 (6 bases). CDR3 length: 14 amino acids. Germline V gene lookup returns CDR1 DFQATT and CDR2 SNEGSKA (reference sequence). The CDR3 coding sequence is TGCAGTGCTATAGGGGGATTCGAAGGATCACCCCTCAACTTT. As protein: CSAIGGFEGSPLNF.

The table lists this clonotype with many counts. The rearrangement links TRBV20-1 to TRBJ2-6; D uncertain. The CDR3 loop spans 15 amino acids. The ends were cut back, 0 bases at V and 1 base at J, with 7 bases in the middle. Germline V gene lookup returns CDR1 DFQATT and CDR2 SNEGSKA (reference sequence). The CDR3 region is CSARDLTSGANVLTF. For the CDR3, the DNA is TGCAGTGCTAGAGATCTGACTTCTGGGGCCAACGTCCTGACTTTC.

This clonotype was counted ten times or more. The genes are TRBV5-1 and TRBJ2-1; the D gene is possibly TRBD1 (6 bases). The germline V gene has CDR1 SGHRS and CDR2 YFSETQ. V gave up 5 bases and J gave up 8 bases, with 11 bases separating them. There are 12 residues in the CDR3. The CDR3 DNA is TGCGCCAGCAGTTACCCAGGGGATGAGCAGTTCTTC. Residues: CASSYPGDEQFF.

This clonotype was seen repeatedly, ten times or more. The rearrangement uses TRBV7-2 and TRBJ2-2, with D hard to call. Germline CDR1 SGHTA, CDR2 FQGNSA. Trimming removed 1 base at V and 4 bases at J, with 13 bases between. This CDR3 region has 16 residues. The CDR3 region has the DNA TGTGCCAGCAGCTTAGGGGTAGTCGTCCTCACCGGGGAGCTGTTTTTT. Amino acid sequence: CASSLGVVVLTGELFF.

This clonotype was picked up many times. Here the CDR3 DNA reads TGTGCCAGCACCCCTCCAAACAGGGGCTACGAGCAGTACTTC. As protein: CASTPPNRGYEQYF. The gene calls are TRBV12-3 or TRBV12-4 and TRBJ2-7, with TRBD1 matching 7 bases. This CDR3 has 14 residues. The junction had 9 bases not matched to a gene; V was cut back by 7 bases and J by 3 bases.

This clonotype was seen ten or more times. This rearrangement joins TRBV4-3 to TRBJ2-1; 7 bases align to TRBD1. CDR3 length: 16 residues. CDR1 is LGHNA and CDR2 is YSLEER in the germline V gene. J gave up 4 bases and V 0 bases, and 6 bases lay outside the gene matches. CDR3 nucleotide sequence: TGCGCCAGCAGCCAAGATGGCCAGGGGGTTTACAATGAGCAGTTCTTC. Translated: CASSQDGQGVYNEQFF.

This clonotype was detected many times. V is TRBV20-1 and J is TRBJ1-2; D is unresolved. Trimming removed 5 bases from V and 2 bases from J, with 15 bases in between. CDR1 and CDR2 from the germline V gene are DFQATT and SNEGSKA (reference sequence). The CDR3 length is 14 residues. CDR3 in amino acids: CSAPKSSGNYGYTF. CDR3 sequence (DNA): TGCAGTGCTCCGAAATCAAGCGGGAACTATGGCTACACCTTC.

Ten or more counts support this clonotype. The chain uses TRBV20-1 and TRBJ1-2; TRBD1 is a possible D gene (5 bases). This CDR3 has 17 residues. The V and J ends lost 1 base and 0 bases respectively, with 18 bases between them. Germline V gene data show CDR1 as DFQATT and CDR2 as SNEGSKA (reference sequence). CDR3 sequence: CSARVGGWTRANYGYTF. CDR3 in DNA: TGCAGTGCTAGAGTTGGGGGATGGACCAGGGCTAACTATGGCTACACCTTC.

This clonotype came up many times. V and J are TRBV5-1 and TRBJ1-2; D call uncertain. The CDR3 is 13 amino acids. Germline V lookup: CDR1 SGHRS, CDR2 YFSETQ. The germline V and J ends were trimmed by 3 bases and 1 base, with 7 bases remaining between them. The CDR3 DNA reads as TGCGCCAGCAGCTCTAGTAATAACTATGGCTACACCTTC. Translating it yields CASSSSNNYGYTF.

This clonotype was counted ten times or more. The chain uses TRBV20-1 and TRBJ2-5; D not certain. The CDR3 has 11 amino acids. Germline values: CDR1 DFQATT, CDR2 SNEGSKA (reference sequence). The CDR3 protein is CSLLYQETQYF. The CDR3 DNA is TGCAGCCTTTTGTACCAAGAGACCCAGTACTTC.

This clonotype was counted at least ten times. The V gene is TRBV5-1, the J gene TRBJ1-1; no firm D call. From germline, CDR1 is SGHRS and CDR2 YFSETQ. V was clipped by 0 bases and J by 5 bases, with 8 bases between them. This CDR3 spans 13 amino acids. In nucleotides, the CDR3 is TGCGCCAGCAGCTTGGATGGGCCAACTGAAGCTTTCTTT. This encodes CASSLDGPTEAFF.

This clonotype was counted ten times or more. The chain carries TRBV7-2 and TRBJ1-5, with D maybe TRBD1 (5 bases). The germline V gene encodes CDR1 SGHTA and CDR2 FQGNSA. The CDR3 runs to 15 residues. Trimming removed 0 bases at V and 3 bases at J, with 9 bases between. The chain's CDR3 is CASSLAEQVNQPQHF. Written as DNA, the CDR3 is TGTGCCAGCAGCTTAGCTGAACAGGTCAATCAGCCCCAGCATTTT.

The sample holds a few counts of this clonotype. This chain links TRBV5-4 with TRBJ1-6, with 10 bases lining up with TRBD1. Trimming removed 4 bases from V and 8 bases from J; junction bases left unmatched: 6. CDR3 length equals 15 residues. Germline V CDR1 and CDR2: SGHNT, YYREEE (reference sequence). Here the CDR3 reads CASSGGQGGDSPLHF. As DNA, the CDR3 is TGTGCCAGCAGCGGCGGACAGGGGGGCGATTCACCCCTCCACTTT.

Ten or more counts support this clonotype. The chain is built from TRBV15 and TRBJ2-7; the D call may be TRBD1 or TRBD2 (5 bases each). Deletions cut 5 bases from V and 0 bases from J, with 11 bases between. This CDR3 has 14 amino acids. CDR1 LNHNV and CDR2 YYDKDF come from the germline V gene (reference sequence). In DNA form, the CDR3 reads TGTGCCACCAGCCATCCGGGACGCTCCTACGAGCAGTACTTC. Translated: CATSHPGRSYEQYF. The full variable domain, with the rest looked up from reference TRBV15 and TRBJ2-7, is DAMVIQNPRYQVTQFGKPVTLSCSQTLNHNVMYWYQQKSSQAPKLLFHYYDKDFNNEADTPDNFQSRRPNTSFCFLDIRSPGLGDTAMYLCATSHPGRSYEQYFGPGTRLTVT.